This TCR beta chain was identified during a study of STAT5B mutations in CD4+ large granular lymphocyte leukemia. Clones were sequenced by immunoSEQ multiplex PCR, and TCRdb holds only the in-frame ones, with some missing. The sample gives more than 9,500 clones, around 83% of which show up once; about 64% is in the top ten. Germline CDR1 and CDR2: SGHDN and FVKESK. With 4 bases removed from V and 4 bases from J, the gap between germline ends came to 11 bases. The CDR3 runs to 14 residues. The rearrangement joins TRBV14 to TRBJ1-3, with a tentative D call TRBD1 (5 bases). Sample: PBMCs. The TCR originated in a man between 60 and 75 years old with CD4+ T-cell large granular lymphocyte leukemia. This CDR3 is CASSPRQSGNTIYF. Written as DNA, the CDR3 is TGTGCCAGCAGCCCTCGACAGAGCGGAAACACCATATATTTT.